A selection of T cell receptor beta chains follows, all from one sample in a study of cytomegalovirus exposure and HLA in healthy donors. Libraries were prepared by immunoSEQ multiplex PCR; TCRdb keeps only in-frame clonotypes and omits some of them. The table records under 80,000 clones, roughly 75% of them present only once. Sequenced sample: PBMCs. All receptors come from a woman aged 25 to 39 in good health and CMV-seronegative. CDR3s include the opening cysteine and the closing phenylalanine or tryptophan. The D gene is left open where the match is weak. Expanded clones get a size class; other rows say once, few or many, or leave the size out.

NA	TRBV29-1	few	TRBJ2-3	TGCAGCGTTGAAGGGGAACAGGCGAGAGATACGCAGTATTTT	CSVEGEQARDTQYF
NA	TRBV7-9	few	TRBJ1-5	TGTTCCAGCAGCTTAACCCCTAGGGAGGGGTATAGCAATCAGCCCCAGCATTTT	CSSSLTPREGYSNQPQHF
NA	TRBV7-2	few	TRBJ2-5	TGTGCCAGCAGCTTACACAGAGAAGAGACCCAGTACTTC	CASSLHREETQYF
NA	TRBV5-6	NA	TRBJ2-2	TGTGCCAGCAGCTTGGAGCTCACCGGGGAGCTGTTTTTT	CASSLELTGELFF
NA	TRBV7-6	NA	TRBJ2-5	TGTGCCAGCAGCTTAGGGTCAGGGTGGGAGACCCAGTACTTC	CASSLGSGWETQYF
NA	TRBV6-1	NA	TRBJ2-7	TGTGCCAGCAGTGAAGGTGCCTATAAGCCCGAGGACGAGCAGTACTTC	CASSEGAYKPEDEQYF
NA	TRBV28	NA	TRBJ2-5	TGTGCCAGCAGTTCGGCTTCTCCGACTCCTGCGGAGACCCAGTACTTC	CASSSASPTPAETQYF
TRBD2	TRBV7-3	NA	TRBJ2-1	TGTGCCAGCAGCCTTAGCGGGGTCTCCTACAATGAGCAGTTCTTC	CASSLSGVSYNEQFF
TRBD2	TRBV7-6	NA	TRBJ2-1	TGTGCCAGCAGCAGACTAGCGGGAGGTAATGAGCAGTTCTTC	CASSRLAGGNEQFF
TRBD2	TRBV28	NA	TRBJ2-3	TGTGCCAGCAGTTTATGGTACCCCCCGACTAGCGGAAGCACAGATACGCAGTATTTT	CASSLWYPPTSGSTDTQYF
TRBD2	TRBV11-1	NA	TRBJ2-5	TGTGCCAGCAGCTTTGTGGCGGGGAGGGGAGAGACCCAGTACTTC	CASSFVAGRGETQYF